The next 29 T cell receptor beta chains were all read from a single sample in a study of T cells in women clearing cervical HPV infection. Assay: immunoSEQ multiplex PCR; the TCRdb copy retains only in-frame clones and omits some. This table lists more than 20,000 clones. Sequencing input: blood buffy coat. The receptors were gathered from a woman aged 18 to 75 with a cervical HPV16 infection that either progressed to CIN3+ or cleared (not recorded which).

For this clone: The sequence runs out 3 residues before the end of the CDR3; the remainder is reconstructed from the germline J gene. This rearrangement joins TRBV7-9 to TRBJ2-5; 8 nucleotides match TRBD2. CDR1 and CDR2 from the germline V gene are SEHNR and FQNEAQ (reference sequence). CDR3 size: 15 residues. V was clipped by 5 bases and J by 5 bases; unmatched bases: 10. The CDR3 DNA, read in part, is TGTGCCAGCAGCCTCAGCGGGAGTGTTGGTGAGACC. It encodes CASSLSGSVGET. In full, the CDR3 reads CASSLSGSVGETQYF. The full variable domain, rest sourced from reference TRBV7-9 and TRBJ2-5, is DTGVSQNPRHKITKRGQNVTFRCDPISEHNRLYWYRQTLGQGPEFLTYFQNEAQLEKSRLLSDRFSAERPKGSFSTLEIQRTEQGDSAMYLCASSLSGSVGETQYFGPGTRLLVL.

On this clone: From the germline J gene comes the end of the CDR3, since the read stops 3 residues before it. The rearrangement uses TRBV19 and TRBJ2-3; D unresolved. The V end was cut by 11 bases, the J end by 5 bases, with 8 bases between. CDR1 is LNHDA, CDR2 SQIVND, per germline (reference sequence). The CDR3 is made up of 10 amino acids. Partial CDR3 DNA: TGTGCCGTTCACGGAGATACG. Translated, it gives CAVHGDT. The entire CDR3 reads CAVHGDTQYF.

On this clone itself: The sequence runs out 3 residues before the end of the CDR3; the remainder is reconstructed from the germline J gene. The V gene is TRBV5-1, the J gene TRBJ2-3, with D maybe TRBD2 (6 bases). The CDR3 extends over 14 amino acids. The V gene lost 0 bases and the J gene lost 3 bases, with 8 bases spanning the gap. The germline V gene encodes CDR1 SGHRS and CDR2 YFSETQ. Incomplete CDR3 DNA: TGCGCCAGCAGCTTGGATCTAGCGACAGATACG. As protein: CASSLDLATDT. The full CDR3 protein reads CASSLDLATDTQYF.

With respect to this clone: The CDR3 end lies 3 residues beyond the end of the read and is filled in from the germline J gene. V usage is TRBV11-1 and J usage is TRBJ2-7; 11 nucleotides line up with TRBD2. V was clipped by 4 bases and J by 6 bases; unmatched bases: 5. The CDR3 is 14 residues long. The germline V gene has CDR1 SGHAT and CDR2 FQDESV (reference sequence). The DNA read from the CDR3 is TGTGCCAGCAGCTCCGAACTAGCGGGGGCCGAG. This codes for CASSSELAGAE. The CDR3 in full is CASSSELAGAEQYF.

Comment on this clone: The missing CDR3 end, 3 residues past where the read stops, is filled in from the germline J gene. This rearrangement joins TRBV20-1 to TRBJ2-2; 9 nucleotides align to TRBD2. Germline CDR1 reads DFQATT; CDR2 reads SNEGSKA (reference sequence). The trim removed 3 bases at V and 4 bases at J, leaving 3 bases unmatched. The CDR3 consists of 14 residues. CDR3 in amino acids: CSARASGTTGELFF. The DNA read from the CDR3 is TGCAGTGCTAGGGCTAGCGGGACCACCGGGGAG.

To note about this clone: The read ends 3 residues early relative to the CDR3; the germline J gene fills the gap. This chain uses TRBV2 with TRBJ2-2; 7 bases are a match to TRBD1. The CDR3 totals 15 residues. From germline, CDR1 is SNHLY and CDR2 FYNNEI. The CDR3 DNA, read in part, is TGTGCCAGCAGTCCGGGACAGCTCTTACACGAAAAG. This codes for CASSPGQLLHEK. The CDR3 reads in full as CASSPGQLLHEKLFF.

The part of the CDR3 DNA that was read is TGTGCCAGCAGTTCCTATACCGGGGAGACC. It yields the protein CASSSYTGET. The whole CDR3 reads CASSSYTGETQYF. V gene TRBV28 combines with J gene TRBJ2-5; unclear D gene. The sequence runs out 3 residues before the end of the CDR3; the remainder is reconstructed from the germline J gene. Between the trimmed V and J ends, which lost 4 bases and 5 bases, there was a span of 11 bases. In germline, CDR1 is MDHEN, CDR2 SYDVKM. CDR3 size: 13 residues.

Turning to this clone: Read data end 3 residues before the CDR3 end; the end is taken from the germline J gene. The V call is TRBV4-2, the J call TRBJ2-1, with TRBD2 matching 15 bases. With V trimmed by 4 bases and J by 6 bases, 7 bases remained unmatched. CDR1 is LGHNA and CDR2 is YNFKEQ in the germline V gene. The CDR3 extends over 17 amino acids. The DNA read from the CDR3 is TGTGCCAGCAGCCCCGGAGGGACTAGCGGGAGGTTCAATGAG. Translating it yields CASSPGGTSGRFNE. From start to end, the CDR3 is CASSPGGTSGRFNEQFF.

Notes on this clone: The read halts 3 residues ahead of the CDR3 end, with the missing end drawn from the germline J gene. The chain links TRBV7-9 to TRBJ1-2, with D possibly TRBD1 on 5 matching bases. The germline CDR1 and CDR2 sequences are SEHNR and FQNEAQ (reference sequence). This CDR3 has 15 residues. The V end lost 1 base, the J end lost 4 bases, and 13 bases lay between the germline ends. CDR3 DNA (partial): TGTGCCAGCAGCTTAGGACTGGGGCCGATCTATGGC. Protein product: CASSLGLGPIYG. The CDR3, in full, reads CASSLGLGPIYGYTF.

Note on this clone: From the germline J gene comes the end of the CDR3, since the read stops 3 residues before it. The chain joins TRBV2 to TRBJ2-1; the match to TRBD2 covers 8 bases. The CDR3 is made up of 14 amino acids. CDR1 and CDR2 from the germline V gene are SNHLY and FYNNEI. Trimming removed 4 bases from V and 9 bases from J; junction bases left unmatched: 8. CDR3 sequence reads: CASSVERGLGEQFF. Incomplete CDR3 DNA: TGTGCCAGCAGTGTGGAGCGGGGGTTAGGTGAG.

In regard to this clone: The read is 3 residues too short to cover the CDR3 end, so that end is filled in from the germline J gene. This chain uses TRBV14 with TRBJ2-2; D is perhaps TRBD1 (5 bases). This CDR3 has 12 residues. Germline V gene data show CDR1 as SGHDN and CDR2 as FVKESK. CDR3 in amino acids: CASSQDQQGLFF. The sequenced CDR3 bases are TGTGCCAGCAGCCAAGATCAGCAGGGG.

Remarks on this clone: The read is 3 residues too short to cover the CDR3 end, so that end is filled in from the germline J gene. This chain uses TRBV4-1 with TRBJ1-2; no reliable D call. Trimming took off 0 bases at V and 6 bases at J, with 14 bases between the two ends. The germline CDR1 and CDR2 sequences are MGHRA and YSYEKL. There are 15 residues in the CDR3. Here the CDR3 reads CASSQDGLRAHGYTF. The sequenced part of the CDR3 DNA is TGCGCCAGCAGCCAAGATGGGTTAAGGGCTCATGGC.

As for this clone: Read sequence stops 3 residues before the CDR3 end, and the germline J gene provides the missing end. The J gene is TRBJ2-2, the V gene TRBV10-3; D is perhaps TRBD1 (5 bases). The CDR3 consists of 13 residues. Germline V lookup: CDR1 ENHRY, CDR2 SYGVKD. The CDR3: CAIRGPGNSPLFF. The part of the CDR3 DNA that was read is TGTGCCATCAGGGGGCCGGGTAATTCACCG.

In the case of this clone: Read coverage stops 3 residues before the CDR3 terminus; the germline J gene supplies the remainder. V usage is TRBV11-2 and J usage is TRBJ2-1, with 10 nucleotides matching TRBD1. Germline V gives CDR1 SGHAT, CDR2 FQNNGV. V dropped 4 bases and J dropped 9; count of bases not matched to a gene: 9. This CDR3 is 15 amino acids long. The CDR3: CASSSRTGGGTEQFF. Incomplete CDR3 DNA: TGTGCCAGCAGCTCAAGGACAGGGGGGGGAACTGAG.

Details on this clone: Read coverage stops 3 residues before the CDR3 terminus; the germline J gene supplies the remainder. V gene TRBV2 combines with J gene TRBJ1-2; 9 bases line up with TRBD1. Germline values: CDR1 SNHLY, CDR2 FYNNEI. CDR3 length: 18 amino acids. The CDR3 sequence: CASSEVLFSGQGADDYTF. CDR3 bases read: TGTGCCAGCAGTGAAGTCTTATTTTCGGGACAGGGTGCGGACGAC.

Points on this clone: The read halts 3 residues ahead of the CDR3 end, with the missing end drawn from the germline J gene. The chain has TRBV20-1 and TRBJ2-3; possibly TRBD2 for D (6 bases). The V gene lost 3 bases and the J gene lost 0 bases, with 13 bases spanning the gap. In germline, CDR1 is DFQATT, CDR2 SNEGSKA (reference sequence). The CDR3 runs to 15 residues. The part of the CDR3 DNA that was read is TGCAGTGCTAGGAACTGGGGGGAAAGCACAGATACG. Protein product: CSARNWGESTDT. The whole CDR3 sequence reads CSARNWGESTDTQYF.

CDR3: CSAIPINYSGEKLFF. The CDR3 DNA, read in part, is TGCAGTGCCATTCCTATCAACTATTCCGGTGAAAAA. J is TRBJ1-4 and V is TRBV20-1; D remains unclear. The DNA ends 3 residues before the CDR3 does, and the rest of the CDR3 is filled in from the germline J gene. Per germline, CDR1 DFQATT and CDR2 SNEGSKA (reference sequence). The CDR3 sequence is 15 residues long. V was shortened by 6 bases and J by 7 bases, with 21 bases between the two germline ends.

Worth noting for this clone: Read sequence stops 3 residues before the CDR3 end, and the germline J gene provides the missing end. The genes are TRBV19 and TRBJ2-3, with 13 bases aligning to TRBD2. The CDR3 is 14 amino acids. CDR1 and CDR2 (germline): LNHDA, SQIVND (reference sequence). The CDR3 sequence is CASRTSGGAETQYF. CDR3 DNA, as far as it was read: TGTGCCAGTAGAACTAGCGGGGGGGCGGAGACG.

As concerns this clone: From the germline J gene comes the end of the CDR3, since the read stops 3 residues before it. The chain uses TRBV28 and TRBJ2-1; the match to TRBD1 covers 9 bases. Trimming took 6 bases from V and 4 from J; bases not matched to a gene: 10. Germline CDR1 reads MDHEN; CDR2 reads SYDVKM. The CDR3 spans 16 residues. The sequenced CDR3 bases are TGTGCCAGCAGCTCGCCGACAGGGGGTACGTACAATGAG. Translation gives CASSSPTGGTYNE. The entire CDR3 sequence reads CASSSPTGGTYNEQFF.

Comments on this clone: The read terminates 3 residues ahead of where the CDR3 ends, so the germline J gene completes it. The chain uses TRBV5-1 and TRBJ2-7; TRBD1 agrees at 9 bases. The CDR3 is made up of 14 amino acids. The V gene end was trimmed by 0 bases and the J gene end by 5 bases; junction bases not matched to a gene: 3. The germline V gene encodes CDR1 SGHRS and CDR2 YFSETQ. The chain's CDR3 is CASSLGDRADEQYF. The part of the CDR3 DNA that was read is TGCGCCAGCAGCTTGGGGGACAGGGCCGACGAG.

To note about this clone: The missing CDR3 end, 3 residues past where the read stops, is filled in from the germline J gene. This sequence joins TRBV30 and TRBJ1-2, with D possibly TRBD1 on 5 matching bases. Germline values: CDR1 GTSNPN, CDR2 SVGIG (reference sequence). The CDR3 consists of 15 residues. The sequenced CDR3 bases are TGTGCCTGGAGTGTACGTGGGACTAGCCGAAACATC. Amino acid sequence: CAWSVRGTSRNI. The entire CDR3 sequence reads CAWSVRGTSRNIYTF.

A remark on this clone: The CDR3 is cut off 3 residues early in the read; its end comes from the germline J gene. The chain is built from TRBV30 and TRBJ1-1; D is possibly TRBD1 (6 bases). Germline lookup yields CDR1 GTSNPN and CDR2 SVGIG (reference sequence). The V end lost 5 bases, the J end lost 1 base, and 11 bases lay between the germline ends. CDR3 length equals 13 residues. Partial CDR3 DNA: TGTGCCTGGTCAGGGACAACGAACACTGAA. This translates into CAWSGTTNTE. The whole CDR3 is CAWSGTTNTEAFF.

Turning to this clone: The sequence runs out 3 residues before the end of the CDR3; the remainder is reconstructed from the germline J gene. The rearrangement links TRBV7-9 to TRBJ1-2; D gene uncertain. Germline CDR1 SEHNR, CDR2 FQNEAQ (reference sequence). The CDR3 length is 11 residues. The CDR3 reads CASSREYDYTF. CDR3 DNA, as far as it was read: TGTGCCAGCAGCCGCGAGTACGAC.

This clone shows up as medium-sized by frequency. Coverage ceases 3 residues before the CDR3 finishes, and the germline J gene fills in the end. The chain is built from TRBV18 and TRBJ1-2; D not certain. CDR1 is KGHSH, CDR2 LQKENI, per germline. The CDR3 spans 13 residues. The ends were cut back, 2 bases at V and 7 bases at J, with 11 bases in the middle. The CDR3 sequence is CASSPIGESGYTF. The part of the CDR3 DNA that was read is TGTGCCAGCTCACCAATCGGGGAATCTGGC.

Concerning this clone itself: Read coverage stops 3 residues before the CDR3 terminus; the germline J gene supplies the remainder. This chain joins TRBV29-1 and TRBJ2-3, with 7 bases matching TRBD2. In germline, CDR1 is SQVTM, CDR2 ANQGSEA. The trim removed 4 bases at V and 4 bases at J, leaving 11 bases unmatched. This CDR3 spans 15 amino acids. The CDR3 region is CSVGLGGGGADTQYF. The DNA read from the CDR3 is TGCAGCGTTGGGTTGGGCGGGGGAGGCGCAGATACG.

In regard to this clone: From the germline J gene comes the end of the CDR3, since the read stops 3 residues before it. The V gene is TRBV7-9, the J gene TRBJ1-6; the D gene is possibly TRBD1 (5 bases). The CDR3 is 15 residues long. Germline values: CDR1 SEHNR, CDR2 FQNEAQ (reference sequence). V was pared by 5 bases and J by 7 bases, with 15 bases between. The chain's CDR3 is CASSAVGRGNSPLHF. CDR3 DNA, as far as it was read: TGTGCCAGCAGCGCAGTAGGACGGGGGAATTCACCC.

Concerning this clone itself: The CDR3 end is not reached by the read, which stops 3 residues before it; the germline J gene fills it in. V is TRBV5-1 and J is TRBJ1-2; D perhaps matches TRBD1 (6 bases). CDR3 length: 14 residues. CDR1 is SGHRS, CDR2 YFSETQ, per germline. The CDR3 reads CASSSSQGKGGYTF. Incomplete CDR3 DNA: TGCGCCAGCAGTTCCTCACAGGGAAAGGGAGGC.

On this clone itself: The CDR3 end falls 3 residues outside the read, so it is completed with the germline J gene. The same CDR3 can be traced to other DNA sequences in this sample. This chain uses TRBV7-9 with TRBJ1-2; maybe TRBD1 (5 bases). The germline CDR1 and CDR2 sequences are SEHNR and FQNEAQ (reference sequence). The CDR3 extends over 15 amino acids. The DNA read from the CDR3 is TGTGCCAGCAGCTTAGGCGGGGACGGGGTTCGTGAC. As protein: CASSLGGDGVRD. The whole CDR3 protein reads CASSLGGDGVRDYTF.

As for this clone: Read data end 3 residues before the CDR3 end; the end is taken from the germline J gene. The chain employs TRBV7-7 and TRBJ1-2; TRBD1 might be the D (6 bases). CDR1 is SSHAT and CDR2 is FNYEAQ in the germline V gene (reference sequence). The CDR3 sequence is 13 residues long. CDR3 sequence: CASSPGTHNDYTF. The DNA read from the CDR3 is TGTGCCAGCAGCCCCGGGACACACAATGAC.